This entry concerns a single T cell receptor (beta chain). Its antigen is as yet unknown. The beta constant-region primer was an equimolar mix of two oligonucleotides covering TRBC1 and TRBC2. Ligated cDNA was amplified by four rounds of PCR with nested alpha and beta constant-region primers and SP2. Ligation attached a single-stranded oligonucleotide with a 12-nucleotide UMI and the SP2 primer to the cDNA 3' end. TCRdb itself ran the UMI-ligation and nested PCR reads through MiXCR, one entry per CDR3 protein. The repertoire holds approximately 150,000 distinct CDR3 sequences, under 25% seen once, with 0.6% to 0.7% in the top ten. The data belong to a study of naive and memory T cell subsets. General study results and limits: Gini index rose across naive, CM, EM and EMRA in CD4 and CD8. Especially in CD8 cells, naive repertoires contained a few larger clonotypes, possibly CD45RA-re-expressing memory cells. Over 90% of naive TCR sequences appeared only once, unlike memory subsets. Naive and memory subsets had different power law exponents for TCR abundance.

The ends lost 6 bases at V and 7 bases at J; junction bases unmatched: 5. CDR3 length: 13 residues. From germline, CDR1 is DFQATT and CDR2 SNEGSKA (reference sequence). Sequencing used naive CD8+ T cells from blood. The receptor's source is a human donor in good health. This rearrangement joins TRBV20-1 to TRBJ2-2, with 10 nucleotides matching TRBD1. Here the CDR3 reads CSADRGQDGELFF. CDR3 DNA: TGCAGTGCCGACAGGGGGCAGGACGGGGAGCTGTTTTTT.